The present T cell receptor beta chain was sequenced within a study of OX40 agonist ivuxolimab in advanced cancers. On the study more broadly: Melanoma, hepatocellular carcinoma, head and neck or renal cell cancer occurred in dose-escalation patients.

With regard to this clone: The antigen is undetermined.

Assay used: immunoSEQ multiplex PCR; TCRdb lists only in-frame clones, some missing. The sample lists 50,000 to 70,000 clones; roughly 88% were seen once. Broader study findings: Within 6 weeks, CD4+ and CD8+ blood T cells expanded clonally at 0.1 to 3.0 mg/kg. Partial responders at 0.1-3.0 mg/kg showed near-lowest clonal expansion.

The CDR3 length is 16 residues. Germline lookup yields CDR1 PRHDT and CDR2 FYEKMQ (reference sequence). The ends were cut back, 1 base at V and 4 bases at J, with 13 bases in the middle. This sequence joins TRBV13 and TRBJ2-2; no definite D call. The sequence was collected from an adult with an advanced solid tumor such as melanoma, head and neck, liver or kidney cancer. Here the sequenced sample was CD4+ or CD8+ T cells sorted from blood, taken in a trial of the OX40 agonist ivuxolimab. The DNA of the CDR3 is TGTGCCAGCAGCTTAGAAGGCAGGTCGGGCACCGGGGAGCTGTTTTTT. Its translation is CASSLEGRSGTGELFF.